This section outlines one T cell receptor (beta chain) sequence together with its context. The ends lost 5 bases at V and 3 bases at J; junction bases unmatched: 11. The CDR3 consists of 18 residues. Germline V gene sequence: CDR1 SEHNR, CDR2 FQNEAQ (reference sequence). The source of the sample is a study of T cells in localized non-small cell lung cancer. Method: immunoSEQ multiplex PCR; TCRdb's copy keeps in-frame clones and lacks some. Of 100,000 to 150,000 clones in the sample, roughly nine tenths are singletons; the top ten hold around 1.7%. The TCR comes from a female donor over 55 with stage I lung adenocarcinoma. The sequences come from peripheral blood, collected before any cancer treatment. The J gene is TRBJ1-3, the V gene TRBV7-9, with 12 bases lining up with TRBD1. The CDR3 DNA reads TGTGCCAGCAGCGGCACCTTGGGACAGGGGGCGAGTGGAAACACCATATATTTT. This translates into CASSGTLGQGASGNTIYF.